The next 8 T cell receptor beta chains were all read from a single sample in a study of beta chain features in type 1 diabetes. These TCRs' antigens remain unknown. Broader study findings: All four CD4+ subsets of Type 1 diabetes patients contained TCRB CDR3s that were moderately but significantly shorter.

Reverse transcription of all isolated RNA meant that expressed TCRB transcripts were sequenced. Assay: immunoSEQ multiplex PCR; the TCRdb copy retains only in-frame clones and omits some. The sample includes 160,000 or so clones, 7.5% to 9.5% seen only once; the top ten take around 0.56%. Material: central memory CD4+ T cells from blood. Receptors originate from a young woman with type 1 diabetes.

This clone was counted only a few times. The sample holds other DNA sequences that translate to the same CDR3. The chain joins TRBV7-2 to TRBJ2-7; 8 positions agree with TRBD2. V lost 5 bases, J lost 4 bases, and 7 bases stayed unmatched. The CDR3 has 14 amino acids. CDR1 is SGHTA, CDR2 FQGNSA, per germline. In DNA form, the CDR3 reads TGTGCCAGCAGCCCAGACGGCGGGAGGTACGAGCAGTACTTC. It codes for CASSPDGGRYEQYF.

The chain joins TRBV5-4 to TRBJ2-2, with 11 bases lining up with TRBD2. Germline assignment: CDR1 SGHNT and CDR2 YYREEE (reference sequence). This CDR3 region has 16 residues. The junction had 7 bases not matched to a gene; V was cut back by 4 bases and J by 5 bases. This chain's CDR3 is CASSTLAGAGTGELFF. DNA for the CDR3: TGTGCCAGCAGCACACTAGCGGGGGCGGGGACCGGGGAGCTGTTTTTT.

The chain links TRBV23-1 to TRBJ2-2; no reliable D call. TRBV23-1 is an ORF; its function is uncertain. Deletions cut 4 bases from V and 4 bases from J, with 13 bases between. CDR3 length: 15 amino acids. CDR3 region: CASSLVAGTTGELFF. CDR3 DNA sequence: TGCGCCAGCAGTCTGGTAGCTGGAACCACCGGGGAGCTGTTTTTT.

This clone was seen just once. The chain has TRBV18 and TRBJ2-5; D not certain. Germline V gene lookup returns CDR1 KGHSH and CDR2 LQKENI. V gave up 3 bases and J gave up 2 bases, with 10 bases separating them. The CDR3 loop spans 14 amino acids. CDR3 bases: TGTGCCAGCTCACCGCTAGAGATACAAGAGACCCAGTACTTC. It encodes CASSPLEIQETQYF.

This chain links TRBV5-4 with TRBJ1-1; 7 bases match TRBD1. CDR3 size: 15 residues. Losses at the gene ends were 0 bases for V and 6 bases for J; bases not matched to a gene: 8. CDR1 and CDR2 from the germline V gene are SGHNT and YYREEE (reference sequence). CDR3 in DNA: TGTGCCAGCAGCTTGGCCTATTTGCAGGGGGCTGAAGCTTTCTTT. Amino acids: CASSLAYLQGAEAFF.

This chain connects TRBV11-3 to TRBJ2-7; 8 nucleotides agree with TRBD1. V dropped 4 bases and J dropped 0; count of bases not matched to a gene: 2. CDR3 length: 14 amino acids. The V gene's germline CDR1 is SGHNT and CDR2 YENEEA. In nucleotides, the CDR3 is TGTGCCAGCAGCTGGGGACAGGACTCCTACGAGCAGTACTTC. Translating it yields CASSWGQDSYEQYF. Together with reference TRBV11-3 and TRBJ2-7, the CDR3 gives the full variable domain: EAGVVQSPRYKIIEKKQPVAFWCNPISGHNTLYWYLQNLGQGPELLIRYENEEAVDDSQLPKDRFSAERLKGVDSTLKIQPAELGDSAVYLCASSWGQDSYEQYFGPGTRLTVT.

The gene calls are TRBV4-3 and TRBJ2-6; possible D gene TRBD1, 5 bases. V was shortened by 0 bases and J by 2 bases, with 11 bases between the two germline ends. The CDR3 has 17 residues. Germline V gene data show CDR1 as LGHNA and CDR2 as YSLEER. CDR3 nucleotide sequence: TGCGCCAGCAGCCAAGAAGGGGTCAGGGCTGGGGCCAACGTCCTGACTTTC. It is translated as CASSQEGVRAGANVLTF.

This clone was detected only a few times. This sequence joins TRBV19 and TRBJ2-1, with 8 bases identical to TRBD1. CDR1 LNHDA and CDR2 SQIVND come from the germline V gene (reference sequence). V trimming: 2 bases; J trimming: 2 bases; junction bases outside the gene matches: 5. The length of the CDR3 is 16 residues. CDR3 region: CASSINRGVAYNEQFF. In nucleotides, the CDR3 is TGTGCCAGTAGTATAAACAGGGGGGTTGCCTACAATGAGCAGTTCTTC.